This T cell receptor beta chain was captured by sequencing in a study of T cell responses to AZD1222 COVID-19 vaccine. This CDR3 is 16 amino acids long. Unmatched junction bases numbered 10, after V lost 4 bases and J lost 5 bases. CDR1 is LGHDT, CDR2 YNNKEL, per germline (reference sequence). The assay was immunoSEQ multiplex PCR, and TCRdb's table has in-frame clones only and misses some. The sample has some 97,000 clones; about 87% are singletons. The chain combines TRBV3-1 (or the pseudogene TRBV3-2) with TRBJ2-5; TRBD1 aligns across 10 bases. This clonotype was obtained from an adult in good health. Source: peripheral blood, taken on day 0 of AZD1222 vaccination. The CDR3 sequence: CASSPWRTGGRETQYF. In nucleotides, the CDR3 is TGTGCCAGCAGCCCCTGGAGGACAGGGGGTCGGGAGACCCAGTACTTC.